This T cell receptor beta chain is from a study of T cells in localized non-small cell lung cancer. With respect to this clone: Other DNA sequences in the same sample also yield this CDR3.

Per germline, CDR1 SGHRS and CDR2 YFSETQ. J was trimmed by 9 bases and V by 4 bases; bases with no gene match: 6. CDR3 length: 14 residues. Clones were read by immunoSEQ multiplex PCR, and TCRdb kept only the in-frame ones, dropping some. The sample shows fewer than 90,000 clones, 84% of them seen only once. The sequencing here drew on peripheral blood, taken before any cancer treatment. The chain has TRBV5-1 and TRBJ2-1, with 11 bases fitting TRBD2. This TCR was sampled from a man aged 40 to 70 with stage I lung adenocarcinoma. Here the CDR3 reads CASSPGTSGGEQFF. CDR3 nucleotide sequence: TGCGCCAGCAGCCCGGGGACTAGCGGAGGTGAGCAGTTCTTC.